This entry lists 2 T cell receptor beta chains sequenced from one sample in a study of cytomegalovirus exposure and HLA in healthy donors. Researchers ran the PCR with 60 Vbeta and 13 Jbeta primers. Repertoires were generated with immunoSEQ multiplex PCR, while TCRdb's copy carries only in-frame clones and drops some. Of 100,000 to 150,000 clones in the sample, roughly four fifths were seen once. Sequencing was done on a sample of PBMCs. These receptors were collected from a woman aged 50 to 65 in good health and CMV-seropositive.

In DNA, the CDR3 is TGTGCCAGCAGTGAACAGGCCCGCGAGCAGTACTTC. Translated, it gives CASSEQAREQYF. The rearrangement links TRBV6-1 to TRBJ2-7, with no clear D. CDR1 is MNHNS, CDR2 SASEGT, per germline. This CDR3 has 12 residues. Trimming removed 2 bases at V and 6 bases at J, with 8 bases between.

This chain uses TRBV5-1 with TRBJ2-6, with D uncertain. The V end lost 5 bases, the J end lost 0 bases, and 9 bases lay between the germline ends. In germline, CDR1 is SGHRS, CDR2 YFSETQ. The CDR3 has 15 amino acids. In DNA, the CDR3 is TGCGCCAGCAGATTTACATTCTCTGGGGCCAACGTCCTGACTTTC. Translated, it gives CASRFTFSGANVLTF.